This TCR beta chain was captured in a study of blood T cell repertoires in COVID-19. This clone has a handful of counts. Original data processing: Amplification of reference gene primers provided the estimated nucleated cell counts. Some clones are missing from TCRdb's copy, which holds only in-frame ones; the method was immunoSEQ multiplex PCR. V, J and clone size derive from that table, while D and trimming were established from the DNA sequence. Of about 140,000 clones detected, 84% appear once; the ten largest clones hold around 9.5%. The V gene end was trimmed by 2 bases and the J gene end by 3 bases; junction bases not matched to a gene: 9. Germline V gives CDR1 LNHDA, CDR2 SQIVND (reference sequence). This CDR3 is built from 16 residues.

V gene TRBV19 combines with J gene TRBJ2-7; 8 bases line up with TRBD1. The TCR sequence derives from a man aged 25-45 years with COVID-19, enrolled during active disease. The sample comprised peripheral blood. CDR3 protein: CASSISLGQGFYEQYF. The CDR3 nucleotides read TGTGCCAGTAGTATATCTCTTGGACAGGGCTTCTACGAGCAGTACTTC.